This entry describes one T cell receptor beta chain. Its specificity is not known. The CDR3 is 13 residues long. V lost 0 bases and J 6 bases, leaving 7 bases between the germline ends. Germline CDR1 reads LNHNV; CDR2 reads YYDKDF (reference sequence). Individual cDNA molecules carried attached unique molecular identifiers. TCRdb passed the 5' RACE reads through MiXCR, listing each CDR3 protein once. The table shows about 60,000 distinct CDR3 sequences, with approximately 9.1% occurring only once. These data originate in a study of early T cells in non-severe SARS-CoV-2 infection. Study context: Sequenced bulk RNA came from whole blood that was unsorted, and chains were unpaired.

Notes on the study in general: The VDJdb matching leaned toward anti-spike CD8 responses and overlooked private and CD4 specificities.

This rearrangement joins TRBV15 to TRBJ2-3; D possibly corresponds to TRBD2 (5 bases). The TCR originated in an adult who was a healthcare worker with PCR-confirmed SARS-CoV-2 infection or an uninfected control (not recorded which). Sequencing input: whole blood. This CDR3 is CATSRDPGDTQYF. The CDR3 DNA reads TGTGCCACCAGCAGAGATCCGGGGGATACGCAGTATTTT.